The 12 T cell receptor beta chains below come from one sample, sequenced in a study of OX40 agonist ivuxolimab in advanced cancers. Sequenced by immunoSEQ multiplex PCR; TCRdb stores in-frame clones only, minus some. Among roughly 35,000 clones listed, 81% were seen once. The sample here was CD4+ or CD8+ T cells sorted from blood, taken in a trial of the OX40 agonist ivuxolimab. These receptors were collected from an adult with an advanced solid tumor such as melanoma, head and neck, liver or kidney cancer.

This clone was seen once. The rearrangement joins TRBV5-1 to TRBJ2-1; D unclear. V was pared by 1 base and J by 7 bases, with 9 bases between. The germline V gene encodes CDR1 SGHRS and CDR2 YFSETQ. This CDR3 spans 13 amino acids. CDR3 DNA: TGCGCCAGCAGCTTGCCCTACTCTAATGAGCAGTTCTTC. It is translated as CASSLPYSNEQFF.

The chain employs TRBV18 and TRBJ2-5; maybe TRBD1 (6 bases). CDR1 is KGHSH and CDR2 is LQKENI in the germline V gene. The CDR3 totals 13 residues. Trimming cost V 6 bases and J 1 base, with 9 bases left between them. DNA for the CDR3: TGTGCCAGCTCGATGGACAGCCAAGAGACCCAGTACTTC. Amino acids: CASSMDSQETQYF. Full variable domain (rest looked up from reference TRBV18 and TRBJ2-5): NAGVMQNPRHLVRRRGQEARLRCSPMKGHSHVYWYRQLPEEGLKFMVYLQKENIIDESGMPKERFSAEFPKEGPSILRIQQVVRGDSAAYFCASSMDSQETQYFGPGTRLLVL.

The chain joins TRBV4-1 to TRBJ2-4; D is possibly TRBD1 (6 bases). Trimming shortened V by 0 bases and J by 2 bases, and 8 bases separated the two germline ends. This CDR3 is 15 amino acids long. CDR1 and CDR2 (germline): MGHRA, YSYEKL. The CDR3 loop reads CASSQETGTKNIQYF. The CDR3 region has the DNA TGCGCCAGCAGCCAAGAAACAGGGACCAAAAACATTCAGTACTTC.

This chain uses TRBV9 with TRBJ2-7; 11 positions match TRBD1. V shed 2 bases, J shed 0 bases, and the junction held 4 bases outside the gene matches. This CDR3 comprises 16 residues. The germline CDR1 and CDR2 sequences are SGDLS and YYNGEE. The CDR3 reads CASSVYGTGGSYEQYF. The CDR3 DNA reads TGTGCCAGCAGCGTTTACGGGACAGGGGGCTCCTACGAGCAGTACTTC.

The CDR3 sequence is CASKVGGGTQPQHF. CDR3 bases: TGTGCCAGTAAAGTAGGGGGGGGAACTCAGCCCCAGCATTTT. The chain links TRBV19 to TRBJ1-5, with D possibly matching TRBD1 (6 bases). Germline loops: CDR1 LNHDA, CDR2 SQIVND (reference sequence). The V and J ends lost 7 bases and 6 bases respectively, with 16 bases between them. This CDR3 region has 14 residues.

The gene calls are TRBV11-2 and TRBJ2-5, with D perhaps matching TRBD1 or TRBD2 (5 bases each). The V gene lost 2 bases and the J gene lost 4 bases, with 11 bases spanning the gap. The CDR3 contains 14 residues. The germline V gene has CDR1 SGHAT and CDR2 FQNNGV. CDR3 nucleotides: TGTGCCAGCAGCTTATTGAGGGGCGCAGAGACCCAGTACTTC. It translates to CASSLLRGAETQYF.

The chain recombines TRBV10-3 with TRBJ1-3; D not resolved. The CDR3 sequence is 15 residues long. With 8 bases removed from V and 2 bases from J, the gap between germline ends came to 16 bases. CDR1 and CDR2 (germline): ENHRY, SYGVKD. The CDR3 sequence is CAIAPGDSAGNTIYF. CDR3 bases: TGTGCCATCGCACCCGGGGATTCGGCTGGAAACACCATATATTTT.

This clone was picked up a small number of times. The V and J genes are TRBV5-1 and TRBJ2-7; no clear D. Germline values: CDR1 SGHRS, CDR2 YFSETQ. CDR3 size: 14 residues. With 7 bases removed from V and 0 bases from J, the gap between germline ends came to 14 bases. The CDR3 sequence: CASGQAADSYEQYF. The CDR3 coding sequence is TGCGCCAGCGGGCAGGCGGCGGACTCCTACGAGCAGTACTTC.

The chain joins TRBV21-1 to TRBJ2-4. TRBV21-1 is a listed pseudogene. The CDR3 contains 17 residues. The chain's CDR3 is CASSKWPGLVAKNIQYF. DNA of the CDR3: TGTGCCAGCAGCAAATGGCCGGGCCTTGTAGCCAAAAACATTCAGTACTTC.

The chain has TRBV28 and TRBJ2-7; D may be TRBD1 or TRBD2 (5 bases each). The CDR3 loop spans 13 amino acids. The V gene lost 5 bases and the J gene lost 3 bases, with 11 bases spanning the gap. Germline CDR1 and CDR2: MDHEN and SYDVKM. CDR3 nucleotides: TGTGCCAGCAGTCACGGGACCTACTACGAGCAGTACTTC. The encoded protein is CASSHGTYYEQYF.

Only a few counts were recorded for this clone. This chain links TRBV5-1 with TRBJ2-1; D tentatively reads TRBD1 or TRBD2 (5 bases each). Per the germline V gene, CDR1 is SGHRS and CDR2 is YFSETQ. This CDR3 spans 15 amino acids. Deletions cut 0 bases from V and 7 bases from J, with 14 bases between. The CDR3 DNA sequence: TGCGCCAGCAGCTTGGAAGGGACCCAACGTAATGAGCAGTTCTTC. Its translation is CASSLEGTQRNEQFF.

The chain joins TRBV7-2 to TRBJ2-5; D is ambiguous. The CDR3 covers 12 residues. V lost 5 bases and J 5 bases, leaving 9 bases between the germline ends. The germline V gene encodes CDR1 SGHTA and CDR2 FQGNSA. CDR3 protein: CASSPVRETQYF. The DNA for the CDR3 is TGTGCCAGCAGCCCAGTACGGGAGACCCAGTACTTC.